The sequence of this TCR beta chain was determined in a study of blood T cell repertoires in COVID-19. Trimming shortened V by 0 bases and J by 6 bases, and 8 bases separated the two germline ends. The CDR3 is 12 amino acids. Per the germline V gene, CDR1 is GTSNPN and CDR2 is SVGIG (reference sequence). Here immunoSEQ multiplex PCR was the method, and the copy in TCRdb shows in-frame clones only, minus some. The sample holds about 36,000 clones, over 65% seen once. V gene TRBV30 combines with J gene TRBJ1-1; D gene unclear. Sequenced material: peripheral blood. This sequence was found in a man aged 55 to 70 with active COVID-19. CDR3: CAWSVLTPEAFF. In DNA, the CDR3 is TGTGCCTGGAGTGTACTTACCCCTGAAGCTTTCTTT.